These 20 T cell receptor beta chains were all obtained from the same sample, sequenced in a study of patients and donors after allogeneic stem cell transplantation. TCRdb independently ran MiXCR on the RT-PCR reads; one entry per CDR3 protein. Here the sample spans some 960,000 distinct CDR3 sequences, approximately 19% being singletons. The sample comprised blood, either unsorted or a sorted T cell fraction (not recorded which). The receptors here all came from a human donor who was either an allogeneic HSCT recipient or a stem cell or donor lymphocyte infusion donor (not recorded which). It is not recorded whose cells these are; they may come from a transplant donor.

Remarks on this clonotype: An end of the junction differs from the germline gene, which may be a read error. The rearrangement joins TRBV7-7 to TRBJ2-5; weak D call: TRBD2 (6 bases). The CDR3 runs 14 residues. Looked up from germline, CDR1 is SSHAT and CDR2 is FNYEAQ (reference sequence). CDR3 nucleotides: TGTGCTAGCAGCTTAGCGGACGTAAGCGAGACCCAGTACTTC. The encoded protein is CASSLADVSETQYF.

This clonotype appeared many times. This rearrangement joins TRBV20-1 to TRBJ2-3; 9 bases agree with TRBD2. J was trimmed by 1 base and V by 0 bases; bases with no gene match: 2. CDR3 length equals 15 residues. Looked up from germline, CDR1 is DFQATT and CDR2 is SNEGSKA (reference sequence). The CDR3 here is CSARDRTSGTDTQYF. CDR3 nucleotide sequence: TGCAGTGCTAGAGATAGGACTAGCGGCACAGATACGCAGTATTTT.

This clonotype has more than one count but fewer than ten. The chain has TRBV7-2 and TRBJ1-2, with D uncertain. Germline V lookup: CDR1 SGHTA, CDR2 FQGNSA. V lost 0 bases and J lost 5, with 19 bases in between. The CDR3 has 17 residues. CDR3 bases: TGTGCCAGCAGCTTAGCAGCCGGCAGCATCTGGGTATATGGCTACACCTTC. Translating it yields CASSLAAGSIWVYGYTF.

This clonotype was seen a few times. The V call is TRBV10-3, the J call TRBJ2-7; 11 bases match TRBD2. In germline, CDR1 is ENHRY, CDR2 SYGVKD. The CDR3 is 16 amino acids. Trimming took 3 bases from V and 0 from J; bases not matched to a gene: 4. The CDR3 here is CAISDRTSGSSYEQYF. CDR3 DNA: TGTGCCATCAGTGACCGTACTAGCGGGAGCTCCTACGAGCAGTACTTC.

Remarks on this clonotype: At one end, the junction sequence differs from germline, possibly due to a read error. The CDR3 nucleotides are TGTGCCAGAAGCTTCCCGGACAGGGGGAACTATGGCTACACCTTC. Residues: CARSFPDRGNYGYTF. The V gene is TRBV7-9, the J gene TRBJ1-2; TRBD1 matches at 10 bases. The CDR3 is made up of 15 amino acids. Germline CDR1 SEHNR, CDR2 FQNEAQ (reference sequence). The full variable domain, rest sourced from reference TRBV7-9 and TRBJ1-2, is DTGVSQNPRHKITKRGQNVTFRCDPISEHNRLYWYRQTLGQGPEFLTYFQNEAQLEKSRLLSDRFSAERPKGSFSTLEIQRTEQGDSAMYLCARSFPDRGNYGYTFGSGTRLTVV.

This clonotype was seen more than once but under ten times. The V gene is TRBV24-1, the J gene TRBJ1-5; D is unresolved. Between the trimmed V and J ends, which lost 5 bases and 4 bases, there was a span of 8 bases. Germline lookup yields CDR1 KGHDR and CDR2 SFDVKD. This CDR3 spans 13 amino acids. In DNA, the CDR3 is TGTGCCACCAGTGTAAGTCCAAATCAGCCCCAGCATTTT. Translating it yields CATSVSPNQPQHF.

The chain employs TRBV20-1 and TRBJ1-1; tentatively, D is TRBD1 (5 bases). Trimming pared 1 base from V and 1 base from J, leaving 16 bases between. CDR3 length: 16 amino acids. Germline CDR1 reads DFQATT; CDR2 reads SNEGSKA (reference sequence). The CDR3 sequence: CSARGVSLGGNTEAFF. CDR3 coding DNA: TGCAGTGCTAGAGGGGTGTCGTTGGGGGGGAACACTGAAGCTTTCTTT.

This clonotype was seen more than once but under ten times. This chain links TRBV9 with TRBJ2-3, with D possibly TRBD2 on 6 matching bases. Germline loops: CDR1 SGDLS, CDR2 YYNGEE. CDR3 length: 15 amino acids. Trimming cost V 3 bases and J 5 bases, with 16 bases left between them. The DNA for the CDR3 is TGTGCCAGCAGCGACCGGGACTCCCAGGGAGATACGCAGTATTTT. This encodes CASSDRDSQGDTQYF.

The rearrangement uses TRBV14 and TRBJ1-1; no firm D call. Germline V gene sequence: CDR1 SGHDN, CDR2 FVKESK. CDR3 length equals 12 residues. V was cut by 2 bases and J by 14 bases, with 15 bases left in between. The CDR3 DNA reads TGTGCCAGCAGCCAATTGTCGGCACGACCCTTCTTT. This gives the protein CASSQLSARPFF.

Only a few counts were recorded for this clonotype. The chain uses TRBV27 and TRBJ1-4; D uncertain. Germline V gene sequence: CDR1 MNHEY, CDR2 SMNVEV (reference sequence). The CDR3 covers 14 residues. V gave up 4 bases and J gave up 7 bases, with 13 bases separating them. DNA for the CDR3: TGTGCCAGCAGTTCTCGGGGAGGGTCTGAAAAACTGTTTTTT. Encoded protein: CASSSRGGSEKLFF.

The chain combines TRBV2 with TRBJ2-1, with TRBD2 matching 13 bases. The CDR3 sequence is 13 residues long. J was trimmed by 8 bases and V by 10 bases; bases with no gene match: 5. The germline CDR1 and CDR2 sequences are SNHLY and FYNNEI. DNA of the CDR3: TGTGCCAACAGACTAGCGGGAGGTGATGAGCAGTTCTTC. Its protein product is CANRLAGGDEQFF.

The chain recombines TRBV20-1 with TRBJ1-4, with unresolved D. Germline CDR1 reads DFQATT; CDR2 reads SNEGSKA (reference sequence). The CDR3 extends over 16 amino acids. Trimming pared 3 bases from V and 8 bases from J, leaving 22 bases between. CDR3 bases: TGCAGTGCTAGGTTGTCGGATAAGCAGCTCCGAGAAAAACTGTTTTTT. Its translation is CSARLSDKQLREKLFF.

The table lists this clonotype with a few counts. The J gene is TRBJ1-5, the V gene TRBV6-5, with D unclear. Germline CDR1 MNHEY, CDR2 SVGAGI. The CDR3 loop spans 14 amino acids. Trimming pared 2 bases from V and 7 bases from J, leaving 12 bases between. In DNA, the CDR3 is TGTGCCAGCAGTTACGGTGTCTTTGGGCAGCCCCAGCATTTT. Translated: CASSYGVFGQPQHF.

Only a few counts were recorded for this clonotype. The rearrangement uses TRBV5-1 and TRBJ2-5; 9 positions match TRBD2. CDR1 is SGHRS and CDR2 is YFSETQ in the germline V gene. This CDR3 comprises 16 residues. The V and J ends lost 4 bases and 1 base, in that order; junction bases with no gene match: 8. CDR3 nucleotides: TGCGCCAGCAGCCCACTGACTAGCGGAGCCCAAGAGACCCAGTACTTC. This gives the protein CASSPLTSGAQETQYF.

This clonotype has more than one count but fewer than ten. V is TRBV29-1 and J is TRBJ1-1; D not certain. Germline lookup yields CDR1 SQVTM and CDR2 ANQGSEA. The V end was cut by 2 bases, the J end by 9 bases, with 7 bases between. The CDR3 sequence is 10 residues long. The chain's CDR3 is CSVEPAQAFF. The CDR3 DNA reads TGCAGCGTTGAACCCGCACAAGCTTTCTTT.

The chain recombines TRBV12-3 or TRBV12-4 with TRBJ2-2; 12 nucleotides line up with TRBD2. Trimming took 6 bases from V and 6 from J; bases not matched to a gene: 8. The CDR3 runs 16 residues. In nucleotides, the CDR3 is TGTGCCAGCAGATCGACTAGCGGGAGCGAGTCCGGGGAGCTGTTTTTT. Its translation: CASRSTSGSESGELFF.

This clonotype has at least ten counts. The V and J genes are TRBV12-3 or TRBV12-4 and TRBJ1-1, with 7 positions matching TRBD1. Trimming at V came to 8 bases and at J to 6 bases, leaving 9 bases not matched to a gene. The CDR3 spans 13 residues. The CDR3 loop is CASGLTGFAEAFF. DNA for the CDR3: TGTGCCAGCGGACTGACAGGGTTTGCTGAAGCTTTCTTT.

The chain combines TRBV3-1 with TRBJ2-7; a possible D gene is TRBD1 (7 bases). The germline V gene encodes CDR1 LGHDT and CDR2 YNNKEL (reference sequence). The CDR3 spans 17 residues. Trimming shortened V by 1 base and J by 3 bases, and 19 bases separated the two germline ends. The CDR3, as DNA: TGTGCCAGCAGCCAAGGGGGACTTAGGGACAGCGACTACGAGCAGTACTTC. As protein: CASSQGGLRDSDYEQYF.

This chain uses TRBV5-6 with TRBJ1-2, with D unresolved. The CDR3 contains 14 residues. The V and J ends lost 4 bases and 6 bases respectively, with 16 bases between them. Germline CDR1 is SGHDT and CDR2 is YYEEEE. CDR3: CASSPPFGMDGYTF. Written as DNA, the CDR3 is TGTGCCAGCAGCCCACCGTTTGGGATGGATGGCTACACCTTC.

V gene TRBV7-3 combines with J gene TRBJ2-1, with TRBD2 matching over 8 bases. Looked up from germline, CDR1 is SGHTA and CDR2 is FQGTGA. This CDR3 spans 15 amino acids. The trim removed 5 bases at V and 7 bases at J, leaving 10 bases unmatched. The chain's CDR3 is CASSPQRELLNEQFF. The DNA of the CDR3 is TGTGCCAGCAGCCCCCAGCGGGAGTTACTTAATGAGCAGTTCTTC.